This T cell receptor beta chain was observed in a study of OX40 agonist ivuxolimab in advanced cancers. Study-wide results and caveats: Blood T cells, both CD4+ and CD8+, expanded clonally by week 6 at 0.1 to 3.0 mg/kg.

Remarks on this clone: Its matching antigen is unknown.

Blood was sampled at baseline, cycle 4 day 1, and cycle 7 day 1. The germline V gene encodes CDR1 MGHRA and CDR2 YSYEKL. The CDR3 consists of 13 residues. The ends lost 2 bases at V and 11 bases at J; junction bases unmatched: 5. Libraries were prepared by immunoSEQ multiplex PCR; TCRdb keeps only in-frame clonotypes and omits some of them. The sample includes 74,000 or so clones, around nine tenths seen only once; the top ten take approximately 2.1%. This sequence originates from an adult with an advanced solid tumor such as melanoma, head and neck, liver or kidney cancer. The chain has TRBV4-1 and TRBJ2-3; 9 positions match TRBD2. Source: CD4+ or CD8+ T cells sorted from blood, taken in a trial of the OX40 agonist ivuxolimab. Written as DNA, the CDR3 is TGCGCCAGCAGCCAATGGACTAGCGAGAAGCAGTATTTT. It specifies CASSQWTSEKQYF.